This entry lists 30 T cell receptor beta chains sequenced from one sample in a study of regulatory T cells in long-lasting Graves disease. Specified time point: newly diagnosed GD, antithyroid drugs for less than 3 months. Following extraction of RNA from PBMCs, that RNA was used to make the TCR library. The authors built TCR beta libraries using iRepertoire HTBI primers and Arm-PCR of CDR3 regions. MiXCR, run by TCRdb on the multiplex PCR reads, gives a single entry per CDR3 protein. Altogether about 440,000 distinct CDR3 sequences are present, under 15% being singletons, with the ten largest covering approximately 15%. These data also featured in a second study, about T cells in Graves' hyperthyroidism and ophthalmopathy.

The source was peripheral blood mononuclear cells (PBMCs), collected at new diagnosis, from a patient treated with antithyroid drugs. These receptors were collected from a woman younger than 45 with Graves disease.

This chain links TRBV9 with TRBJ2-2; 10 bases are shared with TRBD2. The CDR3 has 17 amino acids. Germline CDR1 and CDR2: SGDLS and YYNGEE. The J segment lost 7 bases and the V segment lost 3 bases, leaving 12 bases of the junction unmatched. The CDR3 region is CASSATSGSQGVGELFF. Here the CDR3 DNA reads TGTGCCAGCAGCGCGACTAGCGGGTCCCAGGGAGTCGGGGAGCTGTTTTTT.

This clonotype was seen more than once but under ten times. The chain couples TRBV9 to TRBJ2-1; TRBD2 matches at 12 bases. In germline, CDR1 is SGDLS, CDR2 YYNGEE. Losses at the gene ends were 2 bases for V and 2 bases for J; bases not matched to a gene: 5. The CDR3 sequence is 17 residues long. The CDR3: CASSVDRTSGTYNEQFF. CDR3 bases: TGTGCCAGCAGCGTCGACAGGACTAGCGGGACCTACAATGAGCAGTTCTTC.

The rearrangement joins TRBV11-2 to TRBJ2-1, with 14 bases lining up with TRBD2. The V gene's germline CDR1 is SGHAT and CDR2 FQNNGV. The CDR3 is 16 residues long. V lost 8 bases to trimming and J lost 2 bases; unmatched junction nucleotides: 5. The CDR3 spells CASAGTSGSTYNEQFF. The CDR3 nucleotides read TGTGCCAGCGCCGGGACTAGCGGGAGTACCTACAATGAGCAGTTCTTC.

Many counts were recorded for this clonotype. The genes are TRBV20-1 and TRBJ2-7; the D gene is possibly TRBD2 (6 bases). Trimming took 2 bases from V and 3 from J, leaving 8 bases between them. CDR3 length equals 12 residues. Germline values: CDR1 DFQATT, CDR2 SNEGSKA (reference sequence). The CDR3 region has the DNA TGCAGTGCTAGAAAGACTAGCTACGAGCAGTACTTC. Encoded protein: CSARKTSYEQYF.

Details on this clonotype: Compared with germline, one end of the junction differs, possibly owing to a read error. The chain links TRBV7-2 to TRBJ1-1; 7 nucleotides agree with TRBD1. Germline values: CDR1 SGHTA, CDR2 FQGNSA. There are 17 residues in the CDR3. Here the CDR3 reads CASNLAELRGRRTEAFF. The CDR3 DNA reads as TGTGCCAGCAACTTAGCGGAATTAAGGGGGCGGAGGACTGAAGCTTTCTTT.

This clonotype was recorded many times. The chain carries TRBV4-2 and TRBJ2-1, with 8 bases fitting TRBD2. V shed 3 bases and J 5 bases; nucleotides not matched to a gene: 6. CDR3 length: 15 residues. Germline lookup yields CDR1 LGHNA and CDR2 YNFKEQ. CDR3 nucleotide sequence: TGTGCCAGCAGCCAGCGGACTAGCTTGGACAATGAGCAGTTCTTC. This gives the protein CASSQRTSLDNEQFF.

This sequence joins TRBV24-1 and TRBJ1-5; maybe TRBD1 (5 bases). Trimming took 7 bases from V and 6 from J, leaving 9 bases between them. There are 12 residues in the CDR3. CDR1 and CDR2 (germline): KGHDR, SFDVKD. The CDR3 protein is CATSSGLQPQHF. The CDR3 region has the DNA TGTGCCACCAGCTCGGGGCTTCAGCCCCAGCATTTT.

At least ten counts were recorded for this clonotype. The chain is built from TRBV20-1 and TRBJ2-3; D possibly corresponds to TRBD2 (5 bases). The germline V gene has CDR1 DFQATT and CDR2 SNEGSKA (reference sequence). The V and J ends lost 0 bases and 4 bases respectively, with 14 bases between them. The CDR3 is made up of 15 amino acids. DNA of the CDR3: TGCAGTGCTAGAGATCAGGAGAGGGCCTCAGATACGCAGTATTTT. It specifies CSARDQERASDTQYF.

This clonotype was observed at least ten times. The chain has TRBV6-1 and TRBJ2-3; tentatively, D is TRBD1 (6 bases). V lost 6 bases to trimming and J lost 1 base, with 17 bases between them. The length of the CDR3 is 16 residues. The V gene's germline CDR1 is MNHNS and CDR2 SASEGT. The CDR3 region is CASSRWQGSGTDTQYF. CDR3 coding DNA: TGTGCCAGCAGCCGATGGCAGGGGTCCGGCACAGATACGCAGTATTTT.

This clonotype showed up many times. The chain recombines TRBV18 with TRBJ1-4, with D possibly matching TRBD1 (6 bases). The CDR3 is 15 residues long. Trimming cost V 4 bases and J 7 bases, with 16 bases left between them. From germline, CDR1 is KGHSH and CDR2 LQKENI. As DNA, the CDR3 is TGTGCCAGCTCACTGACAGGCCTCGCTGGTGAAAAACTGTTTTTT. Protein sequence: CASSLTGLAGEKLFF.

This clonotype was seen ten or more times. The chain links TRBV7-2 to TRBJ2-2, with 15 nucleotides matching TRBD2. The CDR3 length is 18 residues. Losses at the gene ends were 5 bases for V and 4 bases for J; bases not matched to a gene: 8. Germline CDR1 is SGHTA and CDR2 is FQGNSA. The CDR3 protein is CASSRGLAGGPSTGELFF. The CDR3 DNA sequence: TGTGCCAGCAGCCGAGGACTAGCGGGAGGGCCCAGCACCGGGGAGCTGTTTTTT.

Ten or more counts support this clonotype. CDR3 region: CASSQTHGTSGSTYEQYF. For the CDR3, the DNA is TGCGCCAGCAGCCAGACCCACGGGACTAGCGGGAGTACCTACGAGCAGTACTTC. The chain has TRBV4-1 and TRBJ2-7; TRBD2 matches 14 bases. After removal of 3 bases from V and 2 bases from J, the junction contained 9 bases not matched to a gene. Looked up from germline, CDR1 is MGHRA and CDR2 is YSYEKL. The CDR3 covers 18 residues.

The J gene is TRBJ2-5, the V gene TRBV11-2; D is tentatively TRBD1 or TRBD2 (5 bases each). Trimming cost V 1 base and J 5 bases, with 14 bases left between them. This CDR3 has 15 residues. The germline V gene encodes CDR1 SGHAT and CDR2 FQNNGV. CDR3 amino acids: CASSLVGTDGETQYF. In nucleotides, the CDR3 is TGTGCCAGCAGCTTAGTGGGGACGGACGGGGAGACCCAGTACTTC.

This clonotype has more than one count but fewer than ten. The chain couples TRBV10-3 to TRBJ2-7; 8 bases fit TRBD1. Trimming took 0 bases from V and 7 from J; bases not matched to a gene: 5. The length of the CDR3 is 14 residues. Germline values: CDR1 ENHRY, CDR2 SYGVKD. The CDR3 region has the DNA TGTGCCATCAGTGAGTCCAGGGGGCGTGGGGAGCAGTACTTC. Translation gives CAISESRGRGEQYF.

This clonotype was seen repeatedly, ten times or more. The junction shows a germline mismatch at one end, possibly a read error. Written as DNA, the CDR3 is TGTGCCAGCAGCTTGCTAGCGGGAGGGCGCAATGAGCAGTTCTTC. As protein: CASSLLAGGRNEQFF. This chain uses TRBV5-1 with TRBJ2-1; TRBD2 matches 12 bases. The germline V gene encodes CDR1 SGHRS and CDR2 YFSETQ. This CDR3 region has 15 residues.

This clonotype was counted many times. The genes are TRBV4-2 and TRBJ1-2; possible D gene TRBD1, 5 bases. V lost 3 bases and J 7 bases, leaving 18 bases between the germline ends. This CDR3 has 15 residues. In germline, CDR1 is LGHNA, CDR2 YNFKEQ. The CDR3 sequence is CASSQVDGQGSGYTF. The CDR3 region has the DNA TGTGCCAGCAGCCAGGTAGACGGCCAGGGCAGTGGCTACACCTTC.

This clonotype occurred a few times. The chain employs TRBV5-1 and TRBJ2-2; no firm D call. Between the trimmed V and J ends, which lost 1 base and 0 bases, there was a span of 7 bases. This CDR3 spans 15 amino acids. CDR1 is SGHRS, CDR2 YFSETQ, per germline. CDR3 DNA: TGCGCCAGCAGCTTGCGCGGAACGAACACCGGGGAGCTGTTTTTT. Translation: CASSLRGTNTGELFF.

As DNA, the CDR3 is TGTGCCAGCAGTGATAGCCGCGTCGGATTGGACTATGGCTACACCTTC. This sequence encodes CASSDSRVGLDYGYTF. The rearrangement links TRBV25-1 to TRBJ1-2; unclear D gene. The germline V gene has CDR1 MGHDK and CDR2 SYGVNS. The CDR3 runs to 16 residues. V was trimmed by 3 bases and J by 3 bases, leaving 17 bases between them.

DNA of the CDR3: TGCAGTGTGGGGGTAGCCAAAAACATTCAGTACTTC. Translation gives CSVGVAKNIQYF. The V gene is TRBV20-1, the J gene TRBJ2-4; D may correspond to TRBD1 or TRBD2 (5 bases each). There are 12 residues in the CDR3. Germline loops: CDR1 DFQATT, CDR2 SNEGSKA (reference sequence). V lost 7 bases to trimming and J lost 0 bases, with 7 bases between them.

This clonotype was counted at least ten times. The rearrangement uses TRBV27 and TRBJ2-7; 10 bases line up with TRBD2. After removal of 0 bases from V and 2 bases from J, the junction contained 7 bases not matched to a gene. CDR3 length: 17 amino acids. Per germline, CDR1 MNHEY and CDR2 SMNVEV (reference sequence). CDR3 in DNA: TGTGCCAGCAGTTTATCCTCCATAGCGGGAGGACCCTACGAGCAGTACTTC. Translating it yields CASSLSSIAGGPYEQYF.

V gene TRBV30 combines with J gene TRBJ2-7; D is possibly TRBD1 or TRBD2 (5 bases each). CDR1 is GTSNPN and CDR2 is SVGIG in the germline V gene (reference sequence). The CDR3 loop spans 13 amino acids. V lost 3 bases and J lost 5, with 14 bases in between. CDR3 coding DNA: TGTGCCTGGAGAACCCCAAGGGACCACGAGCAGTACTTC. It encodes CAWRTPRDHEQYF.

This clonotype has a count of ten or more. This sequence joins TRBV20-1 and TRBJ2-7, with TRBD2 matching over 7 bases. The trim removed 3 bases at V and 2 bases at J, leaving 10 bases unmatched. The germline gives CDR1 DFQATT, CDR2 SNEGSKA (reference sequence). The CDR3 contains 15 residues. CDR3: CSARGLAVFAYEQYF. Here the CDR3 DNA reads TGCAGTGCTAGGGGGCTAGCGGTGTTTGCCTACGAGCAGTACTTC.

This clonotype has at least ten counts. The CDR3 here is CASSPLAGAKETQYF. CDR3 bases: TGTGCCAGCAGCCCCTTAGCGGGAGCGAAGGAGACCCAGTACTTC. The chain carries TRBV7-3 and TRBJ2-5, with 9 bases fitting TRBD2. Germline CDR1 SGHTA, CDR2 FQGTGA. The V and J ends lost 5 bases and 5 bases, in that order; junction bases with no gene match: 9. CDR3 size: 15 residues.

V gene TRBV20-1 combines with J gene TRBJ1-3, with D possibly being TRBD1 (5 bases). V shed 1 base and J shed 3 bases, with 10 bases lying between them. This CDR3 has 14 amino acids. Per the germline V gene, CDR1 is DFQATT and CDR2 is SNEGSKA (reference sequence). CDR3 sequence reads: CSARGGIGGNTIYF. CDR3 DNA: TGCAGTGCTAGAGGGGGGATCGGTGGAAACACCATATATTTT.

This clonotype has at least ten counts. V gene TRBV10-2 combines with J gene TRBJ1-1; D possibly corresponds to TRBD1 (5 bases). Germline values: CDR1 WSHSY, CDR2 SAAADI. This CDR3 has 14 residues. Trimming took 4 bases from V and 1 from J, leaving 10 bases between them. The CDR3 reads CASSVGGSNTEAFF. CDR3 nucleotides: TGCGCCAGCAGTGTGGGGGGGTCGAACACTGAAGCTTTCTTT.

This clonotype came up many times. This chain links TRBV5-6 with TRBJ1-5; 8 nucleotides line up with TRBD1. This CDR3 has 18 amino acids. J gave up 6 bases and V 1 base, and 15 bases lay outside the gene matches. Germline V CDR1 and CDR2: SGHDT, YYEEEE. Here the CDR3 reads CASSLNPLTGGGGQPQHF. CDR3 coding DNA: TGTGCCAGCAGCTTGAACCCGCTAACAGGGGGTGGGGGTCAGCCCCAGCATTTT. The entire variable domain, with the rest obtained from reference TRBV5-6 and TRBJ1-5, is as follows: DAGVTQSPTHLIKTRGQQVTLRCSPKSGHDTVSWYQQALGQGPQFIFQYYEEEERQRGNFPDRFSGHQFPNYSSELNVNALLLGDSALYLCASSLNPLTGGGGQPQHFGDGTRLSIL.

The chain recombines TRBV19 with TRBJ2-2; 8 positions agree with TRBD2. The junction had 9 bases not matched to a gene; V was cut back by 7 bases and J by 5 bases. The germline V gene encodes CDR1 LNHDA and CDR2 SQIVND (reference sequence). This CDR3 region has 15 residues. CDR3 protein: CASTGGVLKTGELFF. The CDR3 nucleotides are TGTGCCAGTACGGGGGGGGTTCTCAAGACCGGGGAGCTGTTTTTT. The whole variable domain, filled in from reference TRBV19 and TRBJ2-2, reads DGGITQSPKYLFRKEGQNVTLSCEQNLNHDAMYWYRQDPGQGLRLIYYSQIVNDFQKGDIAEGYSVSREKKESFPLTVTSAQKNPTAFYLCASTGGVLKTGELFFGEGSRLTVL.

The rearrangement links TRBV15 to TRBJ2-3, with unresolved D. The CDR3 runs to 12 residues. The V gene lost 3 bases and the J gene lost 4 bases, with 5 bases spanning the gap. CDR1 and CDR2 (germline): LNHNV, YYDKDF (reference sequence). CDR3 amino acids: CATSSVSDTQYF. CDR3 bases: TGTGCCACCAGCAGTGTTTCAGATACGCAGTATTTT.

This clonotype was seen many times. Written as DNA, the CDR3 is TGTGCCAGCACCCAGAGGGGGGGGCGACGGACTGAAGCTTTCTTT. Translated, it gives CASTQRGGRRTEAFF. J is TRBJ1-1 and V is TRBV6-1, with D maybe TRBD1 (6 bases). This CDR3 spans 15 amino acids. The germline V and J ends were trimmed by 7 bases and 5 bases, with 20 bases remaining between them. Germline loops: CDR1 MNHNS, CDR2 SASEGT.

As regards this clonotype: Its ends do not fully match the called genes, so a read error is possible. The V gene is TRBV10-3, the J gene TRBJ2-7; D uncertain. Germline CDR1 reads ENHRY; CDR2 reads SYGVKD. The CDR3 is 11 residues long. The CDR3 protein is CVISEGNEQYF. As DNA, the CDR3 is TGTGTCATCAGTGAAGGGAACGAGCAGTACTTC.